These 26 T cell receptor beta chains share one sample of origin, sequenced in a study of cytomegalovirus exposure and HLA in healthy donors. TCRdb's copy holds only in-frame clones and misses some; the assay was immunoSEQ multiplex PCR. The data hold fewer than 300,000 clones, with 70% to 90% observed a single time. The sample was PBMCs. All receptors derive from a woman younger than 35 in good health and CMV-seronegative.

The V gene is TRBV13, the J gene TRBJ1-2, with 7 bases that match TRBD1. CDR3 length: 14 amino acids. Germline values: CDR1 PRHDT, CDR2 FYEKMQ (reference sequence). Trimming took 5 bases from V and 4 from J; bases not matched to a gene: 7. The CDR3 DNA reads TGTGCCAGCAGCCGGGGGGGACAGCCCTATGGCTACACCTTC. Encoded protein: CASSRGGQPYGYTF.

V gene TRBV28 combines with J gene TRBJ1-2, with D perhaps matching TRBD1 (6 bases). There are 16 residues in the CDR3. Trimming left V 4 bases short and J 0 bases short, with 15 bases between. The germline CDR1 and CDR2 sequences are MDHEN and SYDVKM. The CDR3 region is CASSSLQGPSNYGYTF. In nucleotides, the CDR3 is TGTGCCAGCAGTTCCTTACAGGGACCCTCTAACTATGGCTACACCTTC.

The genes are TRBV7-8 and TRBJ1-2, with 7 bases lining up with TRBD1. CDR3 length: 17 residues. Germline V CDR1 and CDR2: SGHVS, FQNEAQ. V was clipped by 1 base and J by 3 bases; unmatched bases: 11. CDR3: CASSLGVGNRGHYGYTF. The CDR3 DNA reads TGTGCCAGCAGCTTAGGAGTCGGAAACAGGGGACACTATGGCTACACCTTC.

The chain is built from TRBV27 and TRBJ1-4; D gene unclear. The CDR3 is 13 residues long. V gave up 6 bases and J gave up 8 bases, with 13 bases separating them. The germline gives CDR1 MNHEY, CDR2 SMNVEV (reference sequence). The CDR3: CASSVRSGEKLFF. The CDR3 nucleotides are TGTGCCAGCAGCGTTAGGAGTGGGGAAAAACTGTTTTTT.

J is TRBJ2-3 and V is TRBV7-3, with 8 bases fitting TRBD1. Germline loops: CDR1 SGHTA, CDR2 FQGTGA. The CDR3 has 14 residues. The trim removed 4 bases at V and 6 bases at J, leaving 6 bases unmatched. The DNA of the CDR3 is TGTGCCAGCAGCTCAGGACAGGGTGGGGATACGCAGTATTTT. The encoded protein is CASSSGQGGDTQYF.

This clone showed up just once. This chain connects TRBV5-1 to TRBJ2-2; TRBD1 matches 7 bases. CDR3 length: 18 residues. After removal of 0 bases from V and 0 bases from J, the junction contained 8 bases not matched to a gene. Germline CDR1 SGHRS, CDR2 YFSETQ. The CDR3 sequence is CASSLAGTDYANTGELFF. CDR3 in DNA: TGCGCCAGCAGCTTGGCCGGGACAGACTATGCGAACACCGGGGAGCTGTTTTTT.

This clone occurred once. CDR3 sequence: CASSLTAEAFF. As DNA, the CDR3 is TGTGCCAGCAGTCTTACGGCTGAAGCTTTCTTT. V usage is TRBV6-6 and J usage is TRBJ1-1; D unresolved. Trimming stripped 5 bases from V and 6 bases from J, with 7 bases between. Germline-derived CDR1 and CDR2 are MNHNY and SVGAGI (reference sequence). The CDR3 spans 11 residues.

The rearrangement links TRBV9 to TRBJ1-1; weak D call: TRBD1 (5 bases). The CDR3 contains 16 residues. The germline V gene encodes CDR1 SGDLS and CDR2 YYNGEE. The V gene lost 1 base and the J gene lost 3 bases, with 16 bases spanning the gap. The CDR3 region is CASSVITGRGDTEAFF. CDR3 coding DNA: TGTGCCAGCAGCGTAATAACGGGTCGGGGGGACACTGAAGCTTTCTTT.

The chain joins TRBV6-1 to TRBJ2-7; tentatively, D is TRBD1 (6 bases). V lost 2 bases and J 4 bases, leaving 9 bases between the germline ends. The CDR3 has 13 amino acids. Per the germline V gene, CDR1 is MNHNS and CDR2 is SASEGT. DNA of the CDR3: TGTGCCAGCAGTGAATTGGGGACATACGAGCAGTACTTC. This codes for CASSELGTYEQYF.

The chain links TRBV9 to TRBJ2-1; 12 nucleotides align to TRBD2. The J segment lost 6 bases and the V segment lost 0 bases, leaving 10 bases of the junction unmatched. CDR1 SGDLS and CDR2 YYNGEE come from the germline V gene. The CDR3 has 18 amino acids. This chain's CDR3 is CASSVDPLAGGIVNEQFF. The CDR3 DNA is TGTGCCAGCAGCGTAGATCCCCTAGCGGGAGGGATAGTCAATGAGCAGTTCTTC.

The chain joins TRBV28 to TRBJ2-7, with 11 bases matching TRBD2. Trimming cost V 7 bases and J 3 bases; bases outside gene matches: 8. Per the germline V gene, CDR1 is MDHEN and CDR2 is SYDVKM. The CDR3 has 15 residues. CDR3 bases: TGTGCCAGCACCCCGGCGACTAGCGGGATCTACGAGCAGTACTTC. It encodes CASTPATSGIYEQYF.

CDR3 residues: CASRARQFYEQYF. The CDR3, as DNA: TGTGCCAGCAGGGCAAGACAGTTCTACGAGCAGTACTTC. The V gene is TRBV6-1, the J gene TRBJ2-7; a weak D match, TRBD1 (5 bases). Germline CDR1 is MNHNS and CDR2 is SASEGT. V shed 6 bases and J shed 3 bases, with 12 bases lying between them. CDR3 length equals 13 residues.

The J gene is TRBJ2-3, the V gene TRBV9, with a possible D match to TRBD2 (5 bases). The V and J ends lost 3 bases and 3 bases respectively, with 17 bases between them. Per the germline V gene, CDR1 is SGDLS and CDR2 is YYNGEE. This CDR3 is built from 16 residues. The CDR3 bases are TGTGCCAGCAGCGGCGGAATGCTGCGGGCGACAGATACGCAGTATTTT. Translating gives CASSGGMLRATDTQYF.

The chain recombines TRBV7-3 with TRBJ2-3; TRBD2 agrees at 8 bases. Germline lookup yields CDR1 SGHTA and CDR2 FQGTGA. The J segment lost 4 bases and the V segment lost 2 bases, leaving 5 bases of the junction unmatched. The CDR3 loop spans 15 amino acids. This CDR3 is CASSLFPGGADTQYF. The DNA of the CDR3 is TGTGCCAGCAGCTTATTCCCGGGAGGGGCAGATACGCAGTATTTT.

The gene calls are TRBV7-9 and TRBJ2-7, with D maybe TRBD2 (5 bases). The CDR3 has 11 residues. V lost 11 bases and J lost 3, with 11 bases in between. Germline CDR1 reads SEHNR; CDR2 reads FQNEAQ (reference sequence). The CDR3 sequence is CAGGLGYEQYF. In DNA form, the CDR3 reads TGTGCCGGCGGGTTGGGCTACGAGCAGTACTTC. Using reference TRBV7-9 and TRBJ2-7 for the parts outside the CDR3, the full variable domain is DTGVSQNPRHKITKRGQNVTFRCDPISEHNRLYWYRQTLGQGPEFLTYFQNEAQLEKSRLLSDRFSAERPKGSFSTLEIQRTEQGDSAMYLCAGGLGYEQYFGPGTRLTVT.

This clone was detected once. This chain joins TRBV10-3 and TRBJ2-1, with 12 nucleotides matching TRBD2. In germline, CDR1 is ENHRY, CDR2 SYGVKD. The CDR3 runs to 14 residues. The J segment lost 10 bases and the V segment lost 2 bases, leaving 3 bases of the junction unmatched. The CDR3 DNA is TGTGCCATCAGTGAGGGACTAGCGGGAAACGAGCAGTTCTTC. Translating gives CAISEGLAGNEQFF.

This chain connects TRBV5-1 to TRBJ2-2; TRBD2 matches 9 bases. V lost 3 bases to trimming and J lost 1 base; unmatched junction nucleotides: 13. CDR1 is SGHRS and CDR2 is YFSETQ in the germline V gene. The CDR3 covers 19 residues. As DNA, the CDR3 is TGCGCCAGCAGCTCTCCCAGGGAGCGGGAGGATCGGAACACCGGGGAGCTGTTTTTT. This encodes CASSSPREREDRNTGELFF.

The chain joins TRBV10-3 to TRBJ2-1; 7 bases align to TRBD2. The V gene's germline CDR1 is ENHRY and CDR2 SYGVKD. This CDR3 is built from 15 residues. V lost 6 bases, J lost 4 bases, and 9 bases stayed unmatched. Here the CDR3 DNA reads TGTGCCATCAGCCCTACTAGCGACAAATACAATGAGCAGTTCTTC. Encoded protein: CAISPTSDKYNEQFF.

V gene TRBV25-1 combines with J gene TRBJ1-2; D may be TRBD1 (6 bases). Germline values: CDR1 MGHDK, CDR2 SYGVNS. This CDR3 spans 16 amino acids. The ends were cut back, 1 base at V and 4 bases at J, with 16 bases in the middle. The CDR3 loop is CASSEWQGRGPYGYTF. In DNA form, the CDR3 reads TGTGCCAGCAGTGAATGGCAGGGCAGGGGTCCCTATGGCTACACCTTC.

This clone was seen just once. The rearrangement links TRBV5-1 to TRBJ1-1; 9 positions match TRBD1. The CDR3 sequence is 16 residues long. V lost 0 bases to trimming and J lost 3 bases; unmatched junction nucleotides: 6. Per germline, CDR1 SGHRS and CDR2 YFSETQ. CDR3 sequence (DNA): TGCGCCAGCAGCTTGGTAGGGACAGGGAGGGACACTGAAGCTTTCTTT. Protein: CASSLVGTGRDTEAFF.

The J gene is TRBJ1-2, the V gene TRBV7-4, with D maybe TRBD1 (6 bases). CDR3 length: 18 amino acids. The V end lost 0 bases, the J end lost 2 bases, and 19 bases lay between the germline ends. CDR1 and CDR2 (germline): SGHVT, SQSDAQ. CDR3 coding DNA: TGTGCCAGCAGCTTAGCAGGCTTCGGAGAACAGGGCAACTATGGCTACACCTTC. Translation gives CASSLAGFGEQGNYGYTF.

Only a few counts were recorded for this clone. The chain joins TRBV6-1 to TRBJ2-1, with D possibly TRBD2 on 6 matching bases. Germline V gene lookup returns CDR1 MNHNS and CDR2 SASEGT. Trimming stripped 7 bases from V and 4 bases from J, with 17 bases between. The length of the CDR3 is 15 residues. In DNA, the CDR3 is TGTGCCAGCAACGAGGAGGGCGGAAAATACAATGAGCAGTTCTTC. It yields the protein CASNEEGGKYNEQFF.

This chain links TRBV27 with TRBJ2-7; 11 bases line up with TRBD2. Germline trimming cut 3 bases from V and 6 bases from J; bases unmatched to any gene: 7. The germline V gene has CDR1 MNHEY and CDR2 SMNVEV (reference sequence). The CDR3 contains 15 residues. CDR3 amino acids: CASSFQLAGAGEQYF. In DNA form, the CDR3 reads TGTGCCAGCAGTTTTCAACTAGCGGGAGCCGGCGAGCAGTACTTC.

V gene TRBV13 combines with J gene TRBJ2-1; D is unclear. Between the trimmed V and J ends, which lost 2 bases and 5 bases, there was a span of 13 bases. The CDR3 totals 15 residues. From germline, CDR1 is PRHDT and CDR2 FYEKMQ (reference sequence). CDR3 sequence reads: CASSLWAQSNNEQFF. The CDR3 DNA follows: TGTGCCAGCAGCTTATGGGCCCAAAGTAACAATGAGCAGTTCTTC.

This CDR3 is CASSFGGSRDEQYF. The CDR3 DNA reads TGCGCCAGCAGCTTTGGCGGGAGTAGGGACGAGCAGTACTTC. The V and J genes are TRBV5-1 and TRBJ2-7; TRBD2 matches 7 bases. V dropped 2 bases and J dropped 5; count of bases not matched to a gene: 7. The CDR3 consists of 14 residues. Germline V gene sequence: CDR1 SGHRS, CDR2 YFSETQ.

This chain connects TRBV19 to TRBJ2-3; TRBD2 is a possible D gene (5 bases). Germline CDR1 LNHDA, CDR2 SQIVND (reference sequence). This CDR3 comprises 15 residues. The V and J ends lost 0 bases and 5 bases respectively, with 12 bases between them. The CDR3 sequence: CASSIDGGWGDTQYF. The CDR3 nucleotides are TGTGCCAGTAGTATAGATGGCGGGTGGGGAGATACGCAGTATTTT.